Presented here are 26 T cell receptor beta chains from one specimen sequenced in a study of beta chain features in type 1 diabetes (dated by TCRdb to the late 2010s). Library method: the immunoSEQ multiplex PCR assay. The High Capacity cDNA Reverse Transcription Kit was used to reverse transcribe all of the isolated RNA, meaning that expressed TCRB transcripts were what got sequenced. This is the immuneACCESS table as TCRdb keeps it, with only in-frame sequences that have V and J called. A part of the clones is gone; compared with another copy, unresolved V genes explain less than half, and the rest is unexplained. The sample data list about 640,000 clones, and under 15% of these were observed just once. More than 0.095% of the sample belongs to the ten largest clones. For these TCRs, the target antigens are not known. Summary of the overall study and its limitations: Type 1 diabetes patients showed a moderate but significant shortening of TCRB CDR3 length in all four CD4+ subsets.

Sequencing was performed on naive CD4+ T cells from blood. Interpreted using the paper, the cell subset or site label stands for: true naive CD4+ T cells. Receptor source: a man aged 25 to 45 with type 1 diabetes.

The chain joins TRBV5-1 to TRBJ2-5, with 9 bases lining up with TRBD2. With 4 bases clipped from V and 3 bases from J, the junction kept 10 bases outside the gene matches. The CDR3 runs 16 residues. Germline-derived CDR1 and CDR2 are SGHRS and YFSETQ. The CDR3 bases are TGCGCCAGCAGCCCGGTCTGGGCTAGCGGGGAAGAGACCCAGTACTTC. Translating it yields CASSPVWASGEETQYF. The variable domain in full, with the rest retrieved from reference TRBV5-1 and TRBJ2-5, is KAGVTQTPRYLIKTRGQQVTLSCSPISGHRSVSWYQQTPGQGLQFLFEYFSETQRNKGNFPGRFSGRQFSNSRSEMNVSTLELGDSALYLCASSPVWASGEETQYFGPGTRLLVL.

This clone was seen a few times. V and J are TRBV14 and TRBJ1-6; 9 positions agree with TRBD1. Trimming removed 9 bases from V and 10 bases from J; junction bases left unmatched: 13. Per germline, CDR1 SGHDN and CDR2 FVKESK. The CDR3 sequence is 15 residues long. CDR3 loop: CASQLHRGLESPLHF. The CDR3 DNA sequence: TGTGCCAGTCAGCTGCACAGGGGGCTTGAATCACCCCTCCACTTT.

This clone was counted only a few times. Here the CDR3 DNA reads TGTGCCTGGCAGGGGGGCCGGGAAAAACTGTTTTTT. This encodes CAWQGGREKLFF. This rearrangement joins TRBV30 to TRBJ1-4, with 7 bases matching TRBD1. This CDR3 is 12 amino acids long. Germline CDR1 is GTSNPN and CDR2 is SVGIG (reference sequence). V trimming: 5 bases; J trimming: 8 bases; junction bases outside the gene matches: 5.

This clone was seen only a few times. This chain joins TRBV10-3 and TRBJ2-4; either TRBD1 or TRBD2 may supply D (6 bases each). Germline assignment: CDR1 ENHRY and CDR2 SYGVKD. Trimming took 3 bases from V and 0 from J, leaving 15 bases between them. The CDR3 sequence is 17 residues long. DNA of the CDR3: TGTGCCATCAGTGATAAGGGGGGCCCCCTAGCCAAAAACATTCAGTACTTC. It yields the protein CAISDKGGPLAKNIQYF.

This clone was seen more than once but under ten times. The chain has TRBV19 and TRBJ2-5; no reliable D call. Germline loops: CDR1 LNHDA, CDR2 SQIVND (reference sequence). V was pared by 10 bases and J by 7 bases, with 16 bases between. CDR3 length equals 12 residues. The CDR3 region is CAIIPGPRTQYF. For the CDR3, the DNA is TGTGCCATTATCCCGGGCCCCAGGACCCAGTACTTC.

The chain joins TRBV5-1 to TRBJ2-3, with 7 bases aligning to TRBD2. The CDR3 length is 15 residues. The ends lost 4 bases at V and 3 bases at J; junction bases unmatched: 8. Germline V gene data show CDR1 as SGHRS and CDR2 as YFSETQ. CDR3 nucleotide sequence: TGCGCCAGCAGCCCCCCGGGCGGGGGTACAGATACGCAGTATTTT. The encoded protein is CASSPPGGGTDTQYF.

This clone was detected many times. Other DNA sequences in the sample encode the same CDR3. The chain employs TRBV5-1 and TRBJ2-5; D is unclear. V gave up 2 bases and J gave up 1 base, with 0 bases separating them. CDR1 SGHRS and CDR2 YFSETQ come from the germline V gene. This CDR3 spans 11 amino acids. The CDR3 here is CASSFQETQYF. CDR3 bases: TGCGCCAGCAGCTTCCAAGAGACCCAGTACTTC.

The chain employs TRBV5-1 and TRBJ1-4; unclear D gene. The V end lost 2 bases, the J end lost 0 bases, and 8 bases lay between the germline ends. CDR3 length: 15 residues. Germline CDR1 SGHRS, CDR2 YFSETQ. This chain's CDR3 is CASSLDVATNEKLFF. Written as DNA, the CDR3 is TGCGCCAGCAGCTTAGACGTCGCAACTAATGAAAAACTGTTTTTT.

The chain is built from TRBV7-2 and TRBJ2-5; 12 positions match TRBD2. CDR3 length: 16 residues. The germline V gene has CDR1 SGHTA and CDR2 FQGNSA. The V segment lost 3 bases and the J segment 4 bases; nucleotides outside the gene matches: 6. The CDR3 loop reads CASSLTSGGYGETQYF. CDR3 coding DNA: TGTGCCAGCAGCTTGACTAGCGGGGGTTATGGAGAGACCCAGTACTTC.

The chain joins TRBV7-2 to TRBJ2-5, with D perhaps given as TRBD1 or TRBD2 (6 bases each). The CDR3 is made up of 14 amino acids. Germline CDR1 is SGHTA and CDR2 is FQGNSA. The V end lost 6 bases, the J end lost 0 bases, and 11 bases lay between the germline ends. The chain's CDR3 is CASREGHYQETQYF. The DNA for the CDR3 is TGTGCCAGCAGGGAGGGACATTACCAAGAGACCCAGTACTTC.

The V gene is TRBV19, the J gene TRBJ1-4; 11 nucleotides match TRBD1. CDR3 length equals 14 residues. Trimming took 5 bases from V and 8 from J; bases not matched to a gene: 4. CDR1 and CDR2 from the germline V gene are LNHDA and SQIVND (reference sequence). The DNA for the CDR3 is TGTGCCAGTAGTTCGGGACAGGGGGAGGAAAAACTGTTTTTT. Its protein is CASSSGQGEEKLFF. Complete variable domain (other parts from reference TRBV19 and TRBJ1-4): DGGITQSPKYLFRKEGQNVTLSCEQNLNHDAMYWYRQDPGQGLRLIYYSQIVNDFQKGDIAEGYSVSREKKESFPLTVTSAQKNPTAFYLCASSSGQGEEKLFFGSGTQLSVL.

The table lists this clone with many counts. The V and J genes are TRBV28 and TRBJ2-7; 8 bases are shared with TRBD1. CDR3 length: 14 amino acids. The J segment lost 6 bases and the V segment lost 8 bases, leaving 12 bases of the junction unmatched. CDR1 and CDR2 from the germline V gene are MDHEN and SYDVKM. CDR3 amino acids: CASSPHGQGGEQYF. In DNA form, the CDR3 reads TGTGCCAGCTCACCCCACGGACAGGGCGGCGAGCAGTACTTC.

The CDR3 region has the DNA TGTGCCAGCAGCCTTGACAGGGGGTATAACATTCAGTACTTC. Translation: CASSLDRGYNIQYF. The chain recombines TRBV14 with TRBJ2-4, with 9 bases aligning to TRBD1. V shed 4 bases, J shed 7 bases, and the junction held 5 bases outside the gene matches. Germline loops: CDR1 SGHDN, CDR2 FVKESK. This CDR3 has 14 residues. The whole variable domain, remainder taken from reference TRBV14 and TRBJ2-4, is EAGVTQFPSHSVIEKGQTVTLRCDPISGHDNLYWYRRVMGKEIKFLLHFVKESKQDESGMPNNRFLAERTGGTYSTLKVQPAELEDSGVYFCASSLDRGYNIQYFGAGTRLSVL.

V is TRBV5-1 and J is TRBJ2-5; 7 bases align to TRBD1. The V segment lost 3 bases and the J segment 2 bases; nucleotides outside the gene matches: 7. CDR3 size: 15 residues. Germline lookup yields CDR1 SGHRS and CDR2 YFSETQ. This CDR3 is CASSWAPGQQETQYF. CDR3 sequence (DNA): TGCGCCAGCAGCTGGGCCCCGGGACAGCAAGAGACCCAGTACTTC. Supplemented by reference TRBV5-1 and TRBJ2-5, the full variable domain reads KAGVTQTPRYLIKTRGQQVTLSCSPISGHRSVSWYQQTPGQGLQFLFEYFSETQRNKGNFPGRFSGRQFSNSRSEMNVSTLELGDSALYLCASSWAPGQQETQYFGPGTRLLVL.

This clone was seen only a few times. The chain joins TRBV27 to TRBJ2-3; TRBD2 aligns across 7 bases. The CDR3 has 13 amino acids. With 2 bases clipped from V and 10 bases from J, the junction kept 6 bases outside the gene matches. Germline CDR1 is MNHEY and CDR2 is SMNVEV (reference sequence). CDR3 in amino acids: CASSLPGLVSQYF. The CDR3 nucleotides read TGTGCCAGCAGTTTACCCGGACTAGTGTCGCAGTATTTT.

The gene calls are TRBV5-1 and TRBJ1-1; D gene ambiguous. V dropped 4 bases and J dropped 1 base, with 11 bases sitting between them. This CDR3 contains 14 residues. CDR1 and CDR2 from the germline V gene are SGHRS and YFSETQ. Here the CDR3 DNA reads TGCGCCAGCAGCCCCCCGACGGGGAACACTGAAGCTTTCTTT. This sequence encodes CASSPPTGNTEAFF.

This clone was seen only a few times. The chain carries TRBV2 and TRBJ1-1, with D unclear. This CDR3 is built from 13 residues. The germline CDR1 and CDR2 sequences are SNHLY and FYNNEI. Trimming removed 7 bases at V and 0 bases at J, with 9 bases between. CDR3: CASIRQLNTEAFF. The DNA of the CDR3 is TGTGCCAGCATTCGACAACTGAACACTGAAGCTTTCTTT.

A word on this clone: The junction differs from germline at one of its ends, possibly a read error. The J gene is TRBJ2-3, the V gene TRBV4-2, with 7 nucleotides matching TRBD1. CDR3 length: 15 amino acids. CDR1 LGHNA and CDR2 YNFKEQ come from the germline V gene. The CDR3 DNA reads TGTGCCAGCAGCCAAGATTCCGCTCGGACAGGTACGCAGTATTTT. This codes for CASSQDSARTGTQYF.

The chain employs TRBV7-2 and TRBJ2-7, with 8 bases fitting TRBD1. The CDR3 totals 13 residues. V shed 10 bases, J shed 4 bases, and the junction held 9 bases outside the gene matches. The germline V gene has CDR1 SGHTA and CDR2 FQGNSA. CDR3 loop: CATGQGVSYEQYF. The CDR3 coding sequence is TGTGCCACCGGACAGGGAGTCTCATACGAGCAGTACTTC.

The rearrangement links TRBV10-3 to TRBJ2-1, with 8 nucleotides matching TRBD1. The CDR3 totals 14 residues. Germline values: CDR1 ENHRY, CDR2 SYGVKD. Unmatched junction bases numbered 5, after V lost 3 bases and J lost 7 bases. The CDR3: CAISDNRDRNEQFF. DNA for the CDR3: TGTGCCATCAGTGACAACCGGGACAGGAATGAGCAGTTCTTC.

This clone has a handful of counts. The rearrangement links TRBV19 to TRBJ1-3, with TRBD1 as a possible D gene (5 bases). This CDR3 is 16 amino acids long. Looked up from germline, CDR1 is LNHDA and CDR2 is SQIVND (reference sequence). The V and J ends lost 3 bases and 0 bases respectively, with 12 bases between them. The CDR3 DNA is TGTGCCAGTAGTATGATCGGAACAGGCTCTGGAAACACCATATATTTT. It is translated as CASSMIGTGSGNTIYF.

V is TRBV30 and J is TRBJ1-6; D uncertain. This CDR3 has 15 amino acids. Germline CDR1 reads GTSNPN; CDR2 reads SVGIG (reference sequence). V was cut by 4 bases and J by 0 bases, with 10 bases left in between. CDR3 in DNA: TGTGCCTGGAAAGGGATTAGCTCCTATAATTCACCCCTCCACTTT. Amino acid sequence: CAWKGISSYNSPLHF.

The chain has TRBV7-9 and TRBJ2-3; 7 bases are a match to TRBD1. Germline loops: CDR1 SEHNR, CDR2 FQNEAQ (reference sequence). The junction had 9 bases not matched to a gene; V was cut back by 5 bases and J by 4 bases. This CDR3 has 15 amino acids. CDR3 coding DNA: TGTGCCAGCAGCCATCCTGACAGGGCGTCAGATACGCAGTATTTT. This sequence encodes CASSHPDRASDTQYF.

CDR3 bases: TGTGCCAGCAGCTCGGGACAGTTCTACGAGCAGTACTTC. It encodes CASSSGQFYEQYF. The rearrangement links TRBV7-2 to TRBJ2-7; TRBD1 aligns across 7 bases. V trimming: 4 bases; J trimming: 3 bases; junction bases outside the gene matches: 3. The length of the CDR3 is 13 residues. CDR1 SGHTA and CDR2 FQGNSA come from the germline V gene.

This clone appeared a few times. V is TRBV2 and J is TRBJ2-7; the D is unclear. The V gene's germline CDR1 is SNHLY and CDR2 FYNNEI. The CDR3 consists of 14 residues. Trimming left V 7 bases short and J 1 base short, with 14 bases between. The CDR3 DNA is TGTGCCAGCATGGAGCACAAAAGTTCCTACGAGCAGTACTTC. This gives the protein CASMEHKSSYEQYF. The full variable domain, in which reference TRBV2 and TRBJ2-7 provide the parts outside the CDR3, is EPEVTQTPSHQVTQMGQEVILRCVPISNHLYFYWYRQILGQKVEFLVSFYNNEISEKSEIFDDQFSVERPDGSNFTLKIRSTKLEDSAMYFCASMEHKSSYEQYFGPGTRLTVT.

This clone was observed a few times. The chain employs TRBV5-1 and TRBJ2-7, with D uncertain. Trimming left V 4 bases short and J 2 bases short, with 13 bases between. CDR1 is SGHRS, CDR2 YFSETQ, per germline. The CDR3 extends over 14 amino acids. CDR3 nucleotide sequence: TGCGCCAGCAGCCAGACGTCGATAGCCTACGAGCAGTACTTC. Its protein is CASSQTSIAYEQYF.